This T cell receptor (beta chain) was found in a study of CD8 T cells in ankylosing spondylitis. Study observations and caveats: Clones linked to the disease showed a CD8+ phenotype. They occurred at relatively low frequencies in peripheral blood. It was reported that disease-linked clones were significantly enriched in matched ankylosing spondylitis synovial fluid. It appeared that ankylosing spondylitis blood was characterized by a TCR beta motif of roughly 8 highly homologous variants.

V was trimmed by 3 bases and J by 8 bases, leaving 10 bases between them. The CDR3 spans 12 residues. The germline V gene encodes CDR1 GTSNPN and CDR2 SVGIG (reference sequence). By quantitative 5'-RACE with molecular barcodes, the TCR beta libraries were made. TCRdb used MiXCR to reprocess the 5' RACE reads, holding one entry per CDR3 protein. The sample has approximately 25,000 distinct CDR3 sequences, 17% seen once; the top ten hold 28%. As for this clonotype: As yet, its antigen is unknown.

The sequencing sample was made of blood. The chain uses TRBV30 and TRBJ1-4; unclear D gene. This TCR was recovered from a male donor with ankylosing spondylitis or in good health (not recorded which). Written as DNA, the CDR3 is TGTGCCTGGAGCCCCACGGGGGAAAAACTGTTTTTT. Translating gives CAWSPTGEKLFF.